This TCR beta chain appears in the sequencing data of a study of blood T cell repertoires in COVID-19. The V end lost 5 bases, the J end lost 0 bases, and 8 bases lay between the germline ends. This CDR3 is built from 15 residues. CDR1 MNHEY and CDR2 SVGAGI come from the germline V gene. This table comes from immunoSEQ multiplex PCR, and its TCRdb copy is limited to in-frame clones, with some not included. The sample lists 80,000 to 130,000 clones, roughly 92% occurring once. This clonotype was obtained from a man between 70 and 80 years old with acute or convalescent COVID-19. The sequencing input was peripheral blood. The chain couples TRBV6-5 to TRBJ1-6; perhaps TRBD1 as D (5 bases). The CDR3 loop is CASSTTGSYNSPLHF. In DNA form, the CDR3 reads TGTGCCAGCAGTACCACAGGCTCCTATAATTCACCCCTCCACTTT.